A selection of T cell receptor beta chains follows, all from one sample in a study of shared clonotypes between healthy human individuals. The assay was immunoSEQ multiplex PCR, and TCRdb's table has in-frame clones only and misses some. The sample lists 500,000 to 700,000 clones; 85% to 95% were seen once. Material for sequencing was naive CD8+ T cells sorted from blood. These receptor sequences come from a young woman in good health. Each CDR3 is given with its conserved first and last residue. The D gene is left open where the match is weak. Size is stated for part of the rows, as once, few or many counts, or as a class when the clone is expanded.

j_gene	d_gene	abundance	v_gene	CDR3nt	CDR3aa
TRBJ2-7	TRBD1	.	TRBV5-1	TGCGCCAGCAGCTTGTACTCCGGGACAGGTGTAGAGCAGTACTTC	CASSLYSGTGVEQYF
TRBJ2-2	TRBD1	.	TRBV13	TGTGCCAGCAGCTCAACACCCGGGACAGGGGGCCCCGTACGAAACACCGGGGAGCTGTTTTTT	CASSSTPGTGGPVRNTGELFF
TRBJ2-7	.	.	TRBV6-5	TGTGCCAGCAGTCCGACCGGGACATCCTACGAGCAGTACTTC	CASSPTGTSYEQYF
TRBJ1-4	.	.	TRBV4-1	TGCGCCAGCAGCCAGACCGGGACGGTGGGGGAAAAACTGTTTTTT	CASSQTGTVGEKLFF
TRBJ2-7	.	.	TRBV23-1	TGCGCCAGCAGTCATCAACCCCAGGGGGGAAGCTCCTACGAGCAGTACTTC	CASSHQPQGGSSYEQYF
TRBJ2-1	TRBD2	.	TRBV19	TGTGCCAGTAGTATCACGGGACTAGCGGGAGTCAATGAGCAGTTCTTC	CASSITGLAGVNEQFF
TRBJ1-1	TRBD1	.	TRBV7-9	TGTGCCAGCAGCTTATCTCTTATAGGGGGCTTTACTGAAGCTTTCTTT	CASSLSLIGGFTEAFF
TRBJ2-7	.	.	TRBV4-1	TGCGCCAGCAGTCACGCGGGGTCAAGCTACGAGCAGTACTTC	CASSHAGSSYEQYF
TRBJ2-1	TRBD2	.	TRBV23-1	TGCGCCAGCACCCTAGGGTCTAGCGGGACTACTGCGAATGAGCAGTTCTTC	CASTLGSSGTTANEQFF
TRBJ2-1	.	once	TRBV9	TGTGCCAGCAGCGTTGGTAGCTCCTACAATGAGCAGTTCTTC	CASSVGSSYNEQFF
TRBJ2-7	.	.	TRBV9	TGTGCCAGCAGCGTAGCCGGGGGGCACTACGAGCAGTACTTC	CASSVAGGHYEQYF
TRBJ1-4	.	.	TRBV9	TGTGCCAGCAGCGTTGGAGGGGCAACTAATGAAAAACTGTTTTTT	CASSVGGATNEKLFF